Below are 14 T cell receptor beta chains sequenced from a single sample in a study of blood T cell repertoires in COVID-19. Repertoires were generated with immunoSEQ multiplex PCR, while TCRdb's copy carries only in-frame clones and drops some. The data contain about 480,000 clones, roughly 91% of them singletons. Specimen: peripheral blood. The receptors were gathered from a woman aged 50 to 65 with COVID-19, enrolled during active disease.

The CDR3 bases are TGTGCCAGCAGTTTATTGGCCAGGGGAAGGGGTGAGCAGTTCTTC. Translation gives CASSLLARGRGEQFF. The rearrangement uses TRBV27 and TRBJ2-1; TRBD1 might be the D (6 bases). CDR1 and CDR2 (germline): MNHEY, SMNVEV (reference sequence). The CDR3 contains 15 residues. V dropped 1 base and J dropped 9 bases, with 16 bases sitting between them.

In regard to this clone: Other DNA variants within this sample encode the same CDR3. CDR3 residues: CSVEDRVTEAFF. CDR3 sequence (DNA): TGCAGCGTTGAAGACAGGGTCACTGAAGCTTTCTTT. The V call is TRBV29-1, the J call TRBJ1-1; perhaps TRBD1 as D (5 bases). V gave up 0 bases and J gave up 4 bases, with 6 bases separating them. CDR3 length: 12 residues. Germline assignment: CDR1 SQVTM and CDR2 ANQGSEA.

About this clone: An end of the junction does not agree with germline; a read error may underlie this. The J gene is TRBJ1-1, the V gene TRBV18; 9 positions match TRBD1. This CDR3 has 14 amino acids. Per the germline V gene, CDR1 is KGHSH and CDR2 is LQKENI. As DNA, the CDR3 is TGTGCCAGCTCTCCCGGGACAGGGAACTCTGAAGCTTTCTTT. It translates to CASSPGTGNSEAFF. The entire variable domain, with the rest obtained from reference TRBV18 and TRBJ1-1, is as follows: NAGVMQNPRHLVRRRGQEARLRCSPMKGHSHVYWYRQLPEEGLKFMVYLQKENIIDESGMPKERFSAEFPKEGPSILRIQQVVRGDSAAYFCASSPGTGNSEAFFGQGTRLTVV.

CDR3 sequence (DNA): TGTGCCAGCCGTCTAAGTAGAGGGGACAGGGTAGGAAACACCATATATTTT. Translated, it gives CASRLSRGDRVGNTIYF. The rearrangement links TRBV6-6 to TRBJ1-3; 9 bases map to TRBD1. Per the germline V gene, CDR1 is MNHNY and CDR2 is SVGAGI (reference sequence). This CDR3 has 17 amino acids. The ends lost 8 bases at V and 4 bases at J; junction bases unmatched: 15.

The CDR3 DNA is TGTGCCAGCAGCTTATACGTGGGGGGGGTAAATGAGCAGTTCTTC. This codes for CASSLYVGGVNEQFF. The rearrangement uses TRBV11-2 and TRBJ2-1; 7 nucleotides agree with TRBD2. The V and J ends lost 2 bases and 7 bases, in that order; junction bases with no gene match: 8. The CDR3 sequence is 15 residues long. Germline V CDR1 and CDR2: SGHAT, FQNNGV.

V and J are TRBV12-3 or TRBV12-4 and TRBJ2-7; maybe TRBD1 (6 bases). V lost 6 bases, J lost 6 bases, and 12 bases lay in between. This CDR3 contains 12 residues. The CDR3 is CASSLEGGEQYF. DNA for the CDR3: TGTGCCAGCAGCCTCGAAGGGGGCGAGCAGTACTTC.

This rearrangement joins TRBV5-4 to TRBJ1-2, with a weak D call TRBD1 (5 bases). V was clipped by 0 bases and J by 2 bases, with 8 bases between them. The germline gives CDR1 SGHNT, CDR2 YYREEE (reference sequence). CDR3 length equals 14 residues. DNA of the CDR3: TGTGCCAGCAGCTTGGCGGGGGACAACTATGGCTACACCTTC. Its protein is CASSLAGDNYGYTF. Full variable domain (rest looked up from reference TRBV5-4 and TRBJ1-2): ETGVTQSPTHLIKTRGQQVTLRCSSQSGHNTVSWYQQALGQGPQFIFQYYREEENGRGNFPPRFSGLQFPNYSSELNVNALELDDSALYLCASSLAGDNYGYTFGSGTRLTVV.

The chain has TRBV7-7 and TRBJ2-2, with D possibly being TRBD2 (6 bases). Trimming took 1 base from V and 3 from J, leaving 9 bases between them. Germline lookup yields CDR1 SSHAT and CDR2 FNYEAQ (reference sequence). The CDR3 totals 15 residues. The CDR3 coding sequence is TGTGCCAGCAGCTTAGTTTGGGGGGACACCGGGGAGCTGTTTTTT. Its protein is CASSLVWGDTGELFF. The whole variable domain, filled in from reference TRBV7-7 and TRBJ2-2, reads GAGVSQSPRYKVTKRGQDVTLRCDPISSHATLYWYQQALGQGPEFLTYFNYEAQPDKSGLPSDRFSAERPEGSISTLTIQRTEQRDSAMYRCASSLVWGDTGELFFGEGSRLTVL.

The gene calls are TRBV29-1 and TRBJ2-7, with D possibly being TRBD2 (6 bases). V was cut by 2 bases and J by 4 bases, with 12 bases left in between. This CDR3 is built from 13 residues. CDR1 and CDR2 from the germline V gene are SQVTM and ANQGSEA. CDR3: CSVESGVGYEQYF. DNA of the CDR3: TGCAGCGTTGAATCGGGGGTGGGATACGAGCAGTACTTC.

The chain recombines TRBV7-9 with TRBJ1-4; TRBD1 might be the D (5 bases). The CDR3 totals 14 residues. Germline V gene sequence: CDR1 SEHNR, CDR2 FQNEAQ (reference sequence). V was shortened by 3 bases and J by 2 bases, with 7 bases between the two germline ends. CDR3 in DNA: TGTGCCAGCAGCTTCGGGGGGACTAATGAAAAACTGTTTTTT. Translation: CASSFGGTNEKLFF.

CDR3 DNA sequence: TGTGCCTGGAGTAGCCTAGCGGGGTTGTACCAAGAGACCCAGTACTTC. Encoded protein: CAWSSLAGLYQETQYF. The V and J genes are TRBV30 and TRBJ2-5, with TRBD2 matching over 9 bases. The V segment lost 2 bases and the J segment 0 bases; nucleotides outside the gene matches: 7. Germline CDR1 is GTSNPN and CDR2 is SVGIG (reference sequence). The CDR3 is 16 residues long.

CDR3 DNA: TGTGCCAGCAGCCCCGACAGTATTAACACTGAAGCTTTCTTT. This codes for CASSPDSINTEAFF. The chain recombines TRBV9 with TRBJ1-1; tentative D call: TRBD1 (5 bases). V lost 4 bases, J lost 2 bases, and 12 bases lay in between. There are 14 residues in the CDR3. Germline assignment: CDR1 SGDLS and CDR2 YYNGEE.

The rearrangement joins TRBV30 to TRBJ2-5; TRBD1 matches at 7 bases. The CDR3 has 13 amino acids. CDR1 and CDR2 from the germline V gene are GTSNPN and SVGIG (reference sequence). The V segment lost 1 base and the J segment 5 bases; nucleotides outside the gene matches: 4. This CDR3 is CAWSATGLETQYF. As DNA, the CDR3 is TGTGCCTGGAGTGCGACAGGGTTGGAGACCCAGTACTTC.

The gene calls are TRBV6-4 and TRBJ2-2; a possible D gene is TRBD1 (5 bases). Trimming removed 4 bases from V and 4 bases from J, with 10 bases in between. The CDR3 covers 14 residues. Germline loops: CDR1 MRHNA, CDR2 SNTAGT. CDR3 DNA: TGTGCCAGCAGTGGCCAGGGAACCACCGGGGAGCTGTTTTTT. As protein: CASSGQGTTGELFF.